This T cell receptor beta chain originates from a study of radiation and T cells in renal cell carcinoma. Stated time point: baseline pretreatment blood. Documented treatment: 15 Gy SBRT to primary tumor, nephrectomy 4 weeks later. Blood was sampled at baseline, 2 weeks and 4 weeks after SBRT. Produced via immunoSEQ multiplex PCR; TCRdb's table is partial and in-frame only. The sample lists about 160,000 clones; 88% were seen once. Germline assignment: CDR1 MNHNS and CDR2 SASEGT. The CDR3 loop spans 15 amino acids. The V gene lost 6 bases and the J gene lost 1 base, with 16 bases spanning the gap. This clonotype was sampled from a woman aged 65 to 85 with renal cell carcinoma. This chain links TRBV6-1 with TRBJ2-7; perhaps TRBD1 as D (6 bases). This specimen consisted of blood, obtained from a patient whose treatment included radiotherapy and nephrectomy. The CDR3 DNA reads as TGTGCCAGCAGCGTCCTTACAGGGAAGTCCTACGAGCAGTACTTC. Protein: CASSVLTGKSYEQYF.